These 16 T cell receptor beta chains share one sample of origin, sequenced in a study of T cells after yellow fever vaccination. TCRdb called the 5' RACE reads again in MiXCR, with one record for every CDR3 protein. Seen here are nearly 550,000 distinct CDR3 sequences, about 19% observed once, and the top ten hold 14%. The source material was PBMCs, sampled 15 days after the yellow fever booster vaccination. These receptors came from a man younger than 40 who received the YFV17D yellow fever vaccine.

The chain has TRBV13 and TRBJ2-5; no clear D. CDR1 and CDR2 (germline): PRHDT, FYEKMQ (reference sequence). CDR3 length: 14 amino acids. The V end lost 4 bases, the J end lost 7 bases, and 16 bases lay between the germline ends. The CDR3 sequence: CASSSLKDPGTQYF. CDR3 in DNA: TGTGCCAGCAGCTCCCTTAAGGACCCGGGGACCCAGTACTTC. Drawing the rest from reference TRBV13 and TRBJ2-5, the complete variable domain is AAGVIQSPRHLIKEKRETATLKCYPIPRHDTVYWYQQGPGQDPQFLISFYEKMQSDKGSIPDRFSAQQFSDYHSELNMSSLELGDSALYFCASSSLKDPGTQYFGPGTRLLVL.

J is TRBJ1-6 and V is TRBV9; D possibly corresponds to TRBD1 (5 bases). Germline CDR1 reads SGDLS; CDR2 reads YYNGEE. The CDR3 spans 16 residues. The germline V and J ends were trimmed by 4 bases and 9 bases, with 20 bases remaining between them. CDR3 amino acids: CASSPSTGTYGSPLHF. CDR3 bases: TGTGCCAGCAGCCCTTCTACCGGGACCTATGGTTCACCCCTCCACTTT.

In this sample, this clonotype turned up a few times. The chain couples TRBV5-1 to TRBJ2-1, with TRBD2 identical over 9 bases. Germline V gene sequence: CDR1 SGHRS, CDR2 YFSETQ. V dropped 6 bases and J dropped 0; count of bases not matched to a gene: 16. The CDR3 spans 19 residues. The DNA of the CDR3 is TGCGCCAGCACCCCGTCCGGGCTAGCGGGACACAGCTCCTACAATGAGCAGTTCTTC. Its translation: CASTPSGLAGHSSYNEQFF.

This clonotype was picked up a small number of times. V is TRBV6-5 and J is TRBJ2-7; the match to TRBD2 covers 11 bases. J lost 3 bases, V lost 2 bases, and 0 bases had no gene match. In germline, CDR1 is MNHEY, CDR2 SVGAGI. The CDR3 has 14 amino acids. Here the CDR3 DNA reads TGTGCCAGCAGTTACACTAGCGGGGGCTACGAGCAGTACTTC. It yields the protein CASSYTSGGYEQYF.

This clonotype has only a few counts. The rearrangement joins TRBV18 to TRBJ2-2; 12 bases map to TRBD2. CDR1 is KGHSH and CDR2 is LQKENI in the germline V gene. This CDR3 is 19 amino acids long. Unmatched junction bases numbered 8, after V lost 3 bases and J lost 0 bases. CDR3 region: CASSPLLAGGFANTGELFF. CDR3 in DNA: TGTGCCAGCTCACCCCTACTAGCGGGAGGCTTCGCGAACACCGGGGAGCTGTTTTTT.

This clonotype was seen a handful of times. The rearrangement uses TRBV5-1 and TRBJ2-1, with D unclear. There are 15 residues in the CDR3. Trimming removed 4 bases from V and 0 bases from J, with 11 bases in between. The V gene's germline CDR1 is SGHRS and CDR2 YFSETQ. This CDR3 reads CASSPQESSYNEQFF. DNA for the CDR3: TGCGCCAGCAGCCCCCAAGAGAGCTCCTACAATGAGCAGTTCTTC.

This clonotype was observed a few times. The chain employs TRBV3-1 and TRBJ2-2; possible D gene TRBD2, 6 bases. CDR1 LGHDT and CDR2 YNNKEL come from the germline V gene (reference sequence). The CDR3 loop spans 15 amino acids. The V gene lost 4 bases and the J gene lost 4 bases, with 13 bases spanning the gap. In DNA form, the CDR3 reads TGTGCCAGCAGCCCCCGGGCCGGGGGCACCGGGGAGCTGTTTTTT. Amino acid sequence: CASSPRAGGTGELFF.

This clonotype was found a few times. V and J are TRBV6-2 or TRBV6-3 and TRBJ2-1; the D is unclear. Germline V gene data show CDR1 as MNHEY and CDR2 as SVGEGT. Trimming took 3 bases from V and 8 from J, leaving 14 bases between them. The length of the CDR3 is 14 residues. CDR3 residues: CASSYVSAWDEQFF. The CDR3 nucleotides read TGTGCCAGCAGTTATGTCTCTGCCTGGGATGAGCAGTTCTTC.

The V and J genes are TRBV5-6 and TRBJ2-4; the D call may be TRBD1 or TRBD2 (5 bases each). The V and J ends lost 4 bases and 6 bases respectively, with 14 bases between them. The CDR3 covers 14 residues. Germline values: CDR1 SGHDT, CDR2 YYEEEE. In nucleotides, the CDR3 is TGTGCCAGCAGCCTGGAGGCCGGGACAAACATTCAGTACTTC. Translating it yields CASSLEAGTNIQYF.

This clonotype was counted between two and nine times. The chain combines TRBV3-1 with TRBJ2-1; D gene ambiguous. V was shortened by 4 bases and J by 4 bases, with 11 bases between the two germline ends. CDR1 and CDR2 (germline): LGHDT, YNNKEL (reference sequence). The CDR3 runs 14 residues. This CDR3 reads CASSPWSVYNEQFF. The CDR3 coding sequence is TGTGCCAGCAGCCCGTGGTCTGTATACAATGAGCAGTTCTTC.

This clonotype appeared many times. The rearrangement links TRBV5-5 to TRBJ1-5; 9 bases are shared with TRBD1. The trim removed 4 bases at V and 5 bases at J, leaving 7 bases unmatched. CDR3 length: 15 amino acids. CDR1 SGHKS and CDR2 YYEKEE come from the germline V gene (reference sequence). CDR3 bases: TGTGCCAGCAGCGAGGCGACAGGGGGTCATCAGCCCCAGCATTTT. Its protein product is CASSEATGGHQPQHF. Looking up the rest from reference TRBV5-5 and TRBJ1-5 gives the full variable domain: DAGVTQSPTHLIKTRGQQVTLRCSPISGHKSVSWYQQVLGQGPQFIFQYYEKEERGRGNFPDRFSARQFPNYSSELNVNALLLGDSALYLCASSEATGGHQPQHFGDGTRLSIL.

This clonotype was recorded a few times. The chain carries TRBV20-1 and TRBJ2-2; tentatively, D is TRBD2 (5 bases). V dropped 6 bases and J dropped 1 base, with 9 bases sitting between them. The length of the CDR3 is 13 residues. The V gene's germline CDR1 is DFQATT and CDR2 SNEGSKA (reference sequence). The CDR3 DNA follows: TGCAGTGCAGCGGAGATGAACACCGGGGAGCTGTTTTTT. This gives the protein CSAAEMNTGELFF.

Here the CDR3 reads CAWSGQGAYEQYF. CDR3 nucleotide sequence: TGTGCCTGGAGTGGACAGGGGGCCTACGAGCAGTACTTC. This chain joins TRBV30 and TRBJ2-7; 9 nucleotides match TRBD1. The germline V gene has CDR1 GTSNPN and CDR2 SVGIG (reference sequence). The CDR3 runs 13 residues. V was clipped by 1 base and J by 2 bases; unmatched bases: 0.

There are a few counts of this clonotype. The chain's CDR3 is CAWGPPNTGELFF. The CDR3 DNA reads TGTGCCTGGGGCCCACCGAACACCGGGGAGCTGTTTTTT. V usage is TRBV30 and J usage is TRBJ2-2; D gene ambiguous. There are 13 residues in the CDR3. Germline V gene sequence: CDR1 GTSNPN, CDR2 SVGIG (reference sequence). V gave up 5 bases and J gave up 0 bases, with 7 bases separating them.

This chain links TRBV5-1 with TRBJ2-5; 9 bases are a match to TRBD2. The CDR3 consists of 15 residues. The trim removed 0 bases at V and 5 bases at J, leaving 5 bases unmatched. The germline V gene encodes CDR1 SGHRS and CDR2 YFSETQ. The CDR3 DNA reads TGCGCCAGCAGCTTGGTAGCGGGAGTCTCGGAGACCCAGTACTTC. Protein sequence: CASSLVAGVSETQYF. The variable domain in full, completed from reference TRBV5-1 and TRBJ2-5, reads KAGVTQTPRYLIKTRGQQVTLSCSPISGHRSVSWYQQTPGQGLQFLFEYFSETQRNKGNFPGRFSGRQFSNSRSEMNVSTLELGDSALYLCASSLVAGVSETQYFGPGTRLLVL.

This clonotype came up a few times. The chain employs TRBV20-1 and TRBJ1-1; tentatively, D is TRBD1 (5 bases). CDR1 is DFQATT and CDR2 is SNEGSKA in the germline V gene (reference sequence). V shed 8 bases and J shed 6 bases, with 16 bases lying between them. This CDR3 comprises 12 residues. In DNA form, the CDR3 reads TGCAGTTTAACTCCAGGGTGGCCTGAAGCTTTCTTT. Protein sequence: CSLTPGWPEAFF.